This T cell receptor (beta chain) was sequenced for a study of blood T cells in healthy people across ages. V was cut by 4 bases and J by 0 bases, with 9 bases left in between. The CDR3 sequence is 14 residues long. CDR1 and CDR2 (germline): LGHDT, YNNKEL (reference sequence). The use of a sample-barcoded 5' primer and a J-beta primer mix characterized a second PCR of about 7 to 12 cycles. In TCRdb, the 5' RACE reads were re-called with MiXCR into one record per CDR3 protein. This sample yields more than 650,000 distinct CDR3 sequences, of which approximately 55% are seen a single time; roughly two fifths belongs to the top ten.

The clonotype comes from a man aged 80 or over in good health. The sample taken for sequencing was blood. This chain uses TRBV3-1 with TRBJ1-2, with no clear D. The CDR3 DNA reads as TGTGCCAGCAGCCGGGGAGGCCCTAACTATGGCTACACCTTC. Its translation is CASSRGGPNYGYTF.